The following is a TCR beta chain sequence with its context. The germline V gene encodes CDR1 LGHDT and CDR2 YNNKEL (reference sequence). Trimming took off 4 bases at V and 8 bases at J, with 18 bases between the two ends. There are 16 residues in the CDR3. Repertoires were generated with immunoSEQ multiplex PCR, while TCRdb's copy carries only in-frame clones and drops some. The sample consists of some 260,000 clones, roughly 80% of them appearing once. This sample was taken from a study of blood T cell repertoires in COVID-19. Study context: The United States, Italy and Spain supplied acute and convalescent COVID-19 samples. T cells, B-cell-depleted T cells, or PBMCs supplied cDNA or gDNA.

The chain has TRBV3-1 (or the pseudogene TRBV3-2) and TRBJ1-6; possibly TRBD1 for D (6 bases). The TCR was taken from a man older than 75 with acute or convalescent COVID-19. The material sequenced was peripheral blood. This CDR3 is CASSRLTGLSDSPLHF. In nucleotides, the CDR3 is TGTGCCAGCAGCCGCCTTACAGGGTTGAGCGATTCACCCCTCCACTTT.